This T cell receptor (beta chain) is drawn from a study of blood T cells in healthy people across ages. A second PCR, run for roughly 7 to 11 cycles, used a sample-barcoded 5' primer plus a J-beta primer mix. MiXCR, applied by TCRdb to the 5' RACE reads, yields one record per CDR3 protein. Of approximately 580,000 distinct CDR3 sequences in the sample, approximately 25% were seen once. Trimming took 3 bases from V and 6 from J; bases not matched to a gene: 8. Germline lookup yields CDR1 SGHRS and CDR2 YFSETQ. CDR3 length: 14 residues. These same data were also listed under a study on T cells of mothers and their children. That work adds: Researchers put all of the extracted RNA into cDNA synthesis, using roughly 1.5 ug per 15 ul.

The sample was blood. J is TRBJ1-1 and V is TRBV5-1; 7 bases are a match to TRBD1. The clonotype was recovered from a boy aged 5 to 17 in good health. The CDR3 spells CASSSRQGRAEAFF. In DNA, the CDR3 is TGCGCCAGCAGCTCTCGACAGGGACGCGCTGAAGCTTTCTTT.